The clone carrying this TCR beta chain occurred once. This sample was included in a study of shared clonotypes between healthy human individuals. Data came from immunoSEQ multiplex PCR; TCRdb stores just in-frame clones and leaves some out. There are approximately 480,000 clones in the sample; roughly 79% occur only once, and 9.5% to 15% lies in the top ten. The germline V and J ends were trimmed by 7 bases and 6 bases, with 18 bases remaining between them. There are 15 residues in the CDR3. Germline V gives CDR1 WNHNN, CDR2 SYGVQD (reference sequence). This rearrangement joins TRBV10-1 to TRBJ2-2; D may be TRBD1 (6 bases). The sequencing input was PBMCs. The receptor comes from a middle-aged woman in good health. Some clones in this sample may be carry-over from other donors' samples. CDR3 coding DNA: TGCGCCAGCACCTCATCCTTACAGGGCGCCGGGGAGCTGTTTTTT. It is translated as CASTSSLQGAGELFF.